These 32 T cell receptor beta chains originate from one sample sequenced in a study of post-analysis software for immune sequencing data. These receptors have no identified antigens. General observations from the study: Elevated frequency relative to controls characterized 4 or 5 TRBV segments in patients, TRBV5-6, TRBV5-1 and TRBV20-1 among them.

The library was made from cDNA and included unique molecular identifiers. TCRdb reprocessed the PCR reads with MiXCR, giving one entry per CDR3 protein. The table includes hundreds of thousands of distinct CDR3 sequences, 30% to 45% detected once. The specimen was blood. All receptors come from a girl aged 10 to 17 with multiple sclerosis.

At least ten counts were recorded for this clonotype. The chain recombines TRBV29-1 with TRBJ2-4, with D possibly TRBD1 on 6 matching bases. Germline assignment: CDR1 SQVTM and CDR2 ANQGSEA. V shed 3 bases and J shed 7 bases, with 13 bases lying between them. CDR3 size: 13 residues. This chain's CDR3 is CSVDPGTGNIQYF. The CDR3, as DNA: TGCAGCGTTGACCCTGGCACAGGGAACATTCAGTACTTC.

This clonotype was found many times. The V call is TRBV20-1, the J call TRBJ2-3; no definite D call. CDR1 is DFQATT, CDR2 SNEGSKA, per germline (reference sequence). Trimming removed 3 bases from V and 2 bases from J, with 12 bases in between. The CDR3 runs 14 residues. The CDR3 loop reads CSARVLRYTDTQYF. The CDR3 DNA is TGCAGTGCTAGGGTCCTACGATACACAGATACGCAGTATTTT.

This clonotype was picked up a small number of times. This sequence joins TRBV28 and TRBJ1-4; D remains ambiguous. The CDR3 totals 15 residues. Trimming took off 1 base at V and 0 bases at J, with 6 bases between the two ends. Germline V gene lookup returns CDR1 MDHEN and CDR2 SYDVKM. As DNA, the CDR3 is TGTGCCAGCAGTTTATTAAGGGCAACTAATGAAAAACTGTTTTTT. The encoded protein is CASSLLRATNEKLFF.

This clonotype was counted at least ten times. V usage is TRBV12-3 or TRBV12-4 and J usage is TRBJ2-1, with TRBD2 identical over 10 bases. After removal of 2 bases from V and 2 bases from J, the junction contained 3 bases not matched to a gene. This CDR3 comprises 16 residues. The chain's CDR3 is CASSLSSGSTYNEQFF. The CDR3 region has the DNA TGTGCCAGCAGTTTATCTAGCGGGAGCACCTACAATGAGCAGTTCTTC.

The chain uses TRBV5-1 and TRBJ1-1; 7 bases line up with TRBD1. Germline values: CDR1 SGHRS, CDR2 YFSETQ. The CDR3 covers 14 residues. J lost 6 bases, V lost 0 bases, and 5 bases had no gene match. The CDR3 DNA is TGCGCCAGCAGCTTGGAAGGGGGCCAGCCTGAAGCTTTCTTT. Translating gives CASSLEGGQPEAFF.

Note on this clonotype: One base away lies a much larger clone, so this may be a sequencing read error. This sequence joins TRBV3-1 and TRBJ2-3; 7 nucleotides align to TRBD2. The length of the CDR3 is 16 residues. Germline lookup yields CDR1 LGHDT and CDR2 YNNKEL (reference sequence). In nucleotides, the CDR3 is TGTGTCAGCAGCCAAGAACAGCTAGCGGCCACAGATACGCAGTATTTT. It is translated as CVSSQEQLAATDTQYF.

This clonotype has at least ten counts. The genes are TRBV18 and TRBJ2-6, with 7 nucleotides matching TRBD1. Germline CDR1 reads KGHSH; CDR2 reads LQKENI. The CDR3 is 18 residues long. The V and J ends lost 3 bases and 4 bases, in that order; junction bases with no gene match: 12. The CDR3 spells CASSPLGQLGAGANVLTF. CDR3 sequence (DNA): TGTGCCAGCTCACCCCTGGGACAGCTGGGCGCGGGGGCCAACGTCCTGACTTTC. Variable domain in full (rest from reference TRBV18 and TRBJ2-6): NAGVMQNPRHLVRRRGQEARLRCSPMKGHSHVYWYRQLPEEGLKFMVYLQKENIIDESGMPKERFSAEFPKEGPSILRIQQVVRGDSAAYFCASSPLGQLGAGANVLTFGAGSRLTVL.

The count of this clonotype is one. The chain carries TRBV27 and TRBJ2-7; possibly TRBD2 for D (5 bases). The germline V and J ends were trimmed by 6 bases and 5 bases, with 17 bases remaining between them. Germline CDR1 and CDR2: MNHEY and SMNVEV (reference sequence). CDR3 length equals 14 residues. The CDR3 spells CASSTFEGVNEQYF. As DNA, the CDR3 is TGTGCCAGCAGCACATTTGAGGGTGTAAACGAGCAGTACTTC.

This clonotype came up a few times. This sequence joins TRBV15 and TRBJ2-5; D is unclear. With the DNA end fitting TRBJ2-7 better, the J assignment may be wrong. The V gene's germline CDR1 is LNHNV and CDR2 YYDKDF (reference sequence). This CDR3 is 12 amino acids long. The DNA for the CDR3 is TGTGCCGCAGGTAGGGATCGCTACGAGCAGTACTTC. The encoded protein is CAAGRDRYEQYF.

CDR3 coding DNA: TGTGCCAGCAGTGAAGTTTCGGGTGGGCGTGGCGAGCAGTACTTC. Translating it yields CASSEVSGGRGEQYF. This chain links TRBV2 with TRBJ2-7; D gene uncertain. This CDR3 comprises 15 residues. V shed 1 base and J shed 6 bases, with 16 bases lying between them. Germline CDR1 and CDR2: SNHLY and FYNNEI.

J is TRBJ1-4 and V is TRBV29-1, with D possibly being TRBD1 (5 bases). The CDR3 extends over 15 amino acids. With 6 bases removed from V and 6 bases from J, the gap between germline ends came to 20 bases. Germline loops: CDR1 SQVTM, CDR2 ANQGSEA. CDR3 sequence reads: CSVAGDGRTYEKLFF. In DNA form, the CDR3 reads TGCAGCGTGGCCGGGGACGGCCGGACGTATGAAAAACTGTTTTTT.

Only one count was recorded for this clonotype. J is TRBJ2-3 and V is TRBV4-1; tentatively, D is TRBD2 (5 bases). Germline CDR1 reads MGHRA; CDR2 reads YSYEKL. V shed 6 bases and J shed 3 bases, with 19 bases lying between them. The CDR3 is 16 residues long. The CDR3 DNA is TGCGCCAGCAGTCGGTCTCCTAGCTCGGGAACAGATACGCAGTATTTT. Its translation: CASSRSPSSGTDTQYF.

As regards this clonotype: A much larger clone differs by one base, so this may be a read error. The chain recombines TRBV7-2 with TRBJ2-7; 7 nucleotides line up with TRBD1. The germline gives CDR1 SGHTA, CDR2 FQGNSA. The CDR3 sequence is 15 residues long. CDR3 loop: CASSQETGHSYKQYF. As DNA, the CDR3 is TGTGCCAGCAGCCAAGAGACAGGGCATTCCTACAAGCAGTACTTC. The complete variable domain, with remaining parts taken from reference TRBV7-2 and TRBJ2-7, reads GAGVSQSPSNKVTEKGKDVELRCDPISGHTALYWYRQSLGQGLEFLIYFQGNSAPDKSGLPSDRFSAERTGGSVSTLTIQRTQQEDSAVYLCASSQETGHSYKQYFGPGTRLTVT.

This clonotype was detected once. Mismatch with germline at one junction end may stem from a read error. This sequence joins TRBV5-1 and TRBJ1-2; D not resolved. Germline V gene sequence: CDR1 SGHRS, CDR2 YFSETQ. This CDR3 spans 14 amino acids. CDR3 bases: TGCGCCAGCAGCTTGGGTCCTGAAGACTATGACTACACCTTC. Translating it yields CASSLGPEDYDYTF.

A few counts support this clonotype. Being one base from a much bigger clone, this may be a read error. The chain combines TRBV5-5 with TRBJ2-4; the D gene is possibly TRBD1 (7 bases). Looked up from germline, CDR1 is SGHKS and CDR2 is YYEKEE (reference sequence). The length of the CDR3 is 15 residues. This chain's CDR3 is CASSFQGGAKSIQYF. CDR3 DNA sequence: TGTGCCAGCAGCTTCCAGGGGGGAGCCAAAAGCATTCAGTACTTC.

This clonotype was observed at least ten times. V is TRBV24-1 and J is TRBJ2-3; TRBD1 aligns across 8 bases. V shed 3 bases, J shed 10 bases, and the junction held 11 bases outside the gene matches. The CDR3 is made up of 15 amino acids. Germline V lookup: CDR1 KGHDR, CDR2 SFDVKD. In nucleotides, the CDR3 is TGTGCCACCAGTGATACAACCCGACCGGGACAGGCGCAGTATTTT. Amino acids: CATSDTTRPGQAQYF.

As concerns this clonotype: A read error may explain this, as a much larger clone is one base away. The V call is TRBV4-2, the J call TRBJ2-1; 10 bases match TRBD2. CDR1 is LGHNA, CDR2 YNFKEQ, per germline. This CDR3 contains 16 residues. V shed 0 bases and J 4 bases; nucleotides not matched to a gene: 3. In DNA form, the CDR3 reads TGTGCCAGCAGCCAAGAAGGACTAGCGGAGTACAATGAGCAGTTCTTC. Protein sequence: CASSQEGLAEYNEQFF.

This sequence joins TRBV7-2 and TRBJ2-1, with 8 bases lining up with TRBD2. V dropped 1 base and J dropped 7; count of bases not matched to a gene: 6. The CDR3 consists of 15 residues. Germline V gene data show CDR1 as SGHTA and CDR2 as FQGNSA. CDR3 region: CASSLDNGRGNEQFF. The DNA for the CDR3 is TGTGCCAGCAGCTTAGATAACGGGAGGGGGAATGAGCAGTTCTTC.

A few counts support this clonotype. The V call is TRBV4-1, the J call TRBJ1-1, with D unclear. Trimming stripped 1 base from V and 3 bases from J, with 12 bases between. The CDR3 runs to 15 residues. Germline V lookup: CDR1 MGHRA, CDR2 YSYEKL. The CDR3 spells CASSQATASDTEAFF. DNA for the CDR3: TGCGCCAGCAGCCAAGCTACAGCGTCCGACACTGAAGCTTTCTTT.

V usage is TRBV19 and J usage is TRBJ2-6; D uncertain. Looked up from germline, CDR1 is LNHDA and CDR2 is SQIVND (reference sequence). This CDR3 is built from 15 residues. The V end was cut by 5 bases, the J end by 0 bases, with 8 bases between. The CDR3 DNA reads as TGTGCCAGTAGTCCAGTCAACTCTGGGGCCAACGTCCTGACTTTC. It translates to CASSPVNSGANVLTF.

This clonotype occurred a few times. The chain employs TRBV25-1 and TRBJ2-1; 8 nucleotides align to TRBD1. V shed 5 bases and J 3 bases; nucleotides not matched to a gene: 9. The CDR3 covers 16 residues. Germline values: CDR1 MGHDK, CDR2 SYGVNS. The CDR3 coding sequence is TGTGCCAGCAGTCCACGGACAGGGAACTTCTACAATGAGCAGTTCTTC. Translating it yields CASSPRTGNFYNEQFF.

This clonotype was counted only a few times. The chain employs TRBV5-6 and TRBJ2-7; 8 bases are shared with TRBD1. From germline, CDR1 is SGHDT and CDR2 YYEEEE. The length of the CDR3 is 14 residues. V lost 5 bases and J lost 6; bases outside the gene matches: 10. CDR3 nucleotides: TGTGCCAGCAGTATGGGACAGGACAATGGCGAGCAGTACTTC. Translation: CASSMGQDNGEQYF.

This clonotype was observed a handful of times. At one boundary the junction diverges from the germline segment, which might be a read error. V is TRBV7-8 and J is TRBJ1-2; 9 bases are a match to TRBD1. This CDR3 has 15 residues. The germline CDR1 and CDR2 sequences are SGHVS and FQNEAQ. CDR3 DNA sequence: TGTGCCAGCAGCTCCTCGACAGGGGGGAACTACGGCTACACCTTC. Translating gives CASSSSTGGNYGYTF.

The V gene is TRBV5-1, the J gene TRBJ1-4; 9 nucleotides align to TRBD1. CDR3 length: 15 residues. The trim removed 0 bases at V and 6 bases at J, leaving 3 bases unmatched. The germline V gene encodes CDR1 SGHRS and CDR2 YFSETQ. The CDR3 region is CASSLGGQGYEKLFF. The CDR3 DNA reads as TGCGCCAGCAGCTTGGGTGGACAGGGGTATGAAAAACTGTTTTTT.

The V gene is TRBV7-8, the J gene TRBJ2-2; 7 bases are shared with TRBD1. From germline, CDR1 is SGHVS and CDR2 FQNEAQ. The CDR3 consists of 15 residues. The V segment lost 5 bases and the J segment 1 base; nucleotides outside the gene matches: 4. DNA for the CDR3: TGTGCCAGCAGCCCCCGGGACAGGAACACCGGGGAGCTGTTTTTT. Translating it yields CASSPRDRNTGELFF.

Ten or more counts support this clonotype. The gene calls are TRBV29-1 and TRBJ2-3, with a weak D call TRBD2 (5 bases). CDR1 is SQVTM and CDR2 is ANQGSEA in the germline V gene. The germline V and J ends were trimmed by 5 bases and 2 bases, with 14 bases remaining between them. This CDR3 contains 14 residues. Written as DNA, the CDR3 is TGCAGCGTTTCCCCCCAGCGGTCCACAGATACGCAGTATTTT. It specifies CSVSPQRSTDTQYF.

This clonotype was picked up many times. The gene calls are TRBV7-9 and TRBJ1-1; D call uncertain. The V and J ends lost 5 bases and 1 base respectively, with 8 bases between them. Germline CDR1 and CDR2: SEHNR and FQNEAQ (reference sequence). The CDR3 extends over 13 amino acids. The CDR3: CASSRIENTEAFF. The CDR3 nucleotides are TGTGCCAGCAGCCGGATCGAGAACACTGAAGCTTTCTTT.

This clonotype turned up a few times. The chain has TRBV5-1 and TRBJ1-1; 9 bases are a match to TRBD1. The length of the CDR3 is 16 residues. V dropped 4 bases and J dropped 1; count of bases not matched to a gene: 8. The germline gives CDR1 SGHRS, CDR2 YFSETQ. CDR3 nucleotide sequence: TGCGCCAGCAGCCCAAAGGGGACAGGGCCGAACACTGAAGCTTTCTTT. Translating it yields CASSPKGTGPNTEAFF.

This rearrangement joins TRBV5-1 to TRBJ2-2; no clear D. The length of the CDR3 is 16 residues. Trimming cost V 0 bases and J 0 bases, with 9 bases left between them. Germline-derived CDR1 and CDR2 are SGHRS and YFSETQ. The chain's CDR3 is CASSLAGKSNTGELFF. In DNA, the CDR3 is TGCGCCAGCAGCTTGGCCGGCAAATCGAACACCGGGGAGCTGTTTTTT.

This clonotype came up a few times. The rearrangement links TRBV20-1 to TRBJ2-3; tentatively, D is TRBD1 (5 bases). This CDR3 has 13 amino acids. Trimming cost V 6 bases and J 1 base, with 11 bases left between them. The germline CDR1 and CDR2 sequences are DFQATT and SNEGSKA (reference sequence). The CDR3 nucleotides read TGCAGTGCCTCCAGGGTAGGCACAGATACGCAGTATTTT. Protein: CSASRVGTDTQYF.

The table lists this clonotype with a count of one. This clone may be a read error of a much larger clone one base away. The chain is built from TRBV7-8 and TRBJ2-1; 7 bases are shared with TRBD2. The germline V gene has CDR1 SGHVS and CDR2 FQNEAQ. This CDR3 contains 13 residues. The CDR3: CACSWGGYNEQFF. CDR3 coding DNA: TGTGCCTGCAGCTGGGGGGGTTACAATGAGCAGTTCTTC.

This clonotype was detected ten times or more. The chain is built from TRBV6-2 or TRBV6-3 and TRBJ2-6; D gene ambiguous. The germline CDR1 and CDR2 sequences are MNHEY and SVGEGT. V was cut by 6 bases and J by 0 bases, with 9 bases left in between. CDR3 length: 15 residues. The DNA for the CDR3 is TGTGCCAGCAGCTGGCAGCTCTCTGGGGCCAACGTCCTGACTTTC. Translated, it gives CASSWQLSGANVLTF.